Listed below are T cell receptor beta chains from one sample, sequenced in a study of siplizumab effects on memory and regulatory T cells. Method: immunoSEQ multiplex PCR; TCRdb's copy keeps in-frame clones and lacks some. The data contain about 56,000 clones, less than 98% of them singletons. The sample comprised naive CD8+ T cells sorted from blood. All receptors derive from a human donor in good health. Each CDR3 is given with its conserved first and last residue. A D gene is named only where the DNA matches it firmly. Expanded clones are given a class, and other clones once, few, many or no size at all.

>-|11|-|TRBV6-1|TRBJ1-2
CAGGGFYGYTF
TGTGCCGGAGGGGGATTCTATGGCTACACCTTC
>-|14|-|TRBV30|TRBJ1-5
CAWSLGRGNQPQHF
TGTGCCTGGAGTCTGGGACGGGGTAATCAGCCCCAGCATTTT
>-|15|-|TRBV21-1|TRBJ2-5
CASTKGRGLQETQYF
TGTGCCAGCACCAAAGGCAGGGGGCTCCAAGAGACCCAGTACTTC
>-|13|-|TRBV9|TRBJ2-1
CASSVGYGTEQFF
TGTGCCAGCAGCGTAGGATATGGGACTGAGCAGTTCTTC
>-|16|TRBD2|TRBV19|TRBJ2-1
CASSWEGPTPNTEQFF
TGTGCCAGTAGTTGGGAGGGGCCCACACCCAATACTGAGCAGTTCTTC
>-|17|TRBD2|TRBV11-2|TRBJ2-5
CASSLGPGLAGRETQYF
TGTGCCAGCAGCTTGGGTCCGGGACTAGCGGGACGGGAGACCCAGTACTTC
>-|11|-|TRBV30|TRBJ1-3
CAWSPGNTIYF
TGTGCCTGGAGTCCTGGAAACACCATATATTTT
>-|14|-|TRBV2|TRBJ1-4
CASRGGGANEKLFF
TGTGCCAGCCGAGGTGGAGGGGCTAATGAAAAACTGTTTTTT
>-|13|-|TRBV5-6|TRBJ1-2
CASSLVRDRGYTF
TGTGCCAGCAGCCTGGTGAGGGATCGGGGCTACACCTTC
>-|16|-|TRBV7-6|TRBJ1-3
CASSTGTHGVGNTIYF
TGTGCCAGCAGCACCGGGACCCACGGGGTAGGAAACACCATATATTTT
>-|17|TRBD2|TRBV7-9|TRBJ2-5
CASSLGTSGRLEETQYF
TGTGCCAGCAGCTTAGGGACTAGCGGGAGGTTAGAAGAGACCCAGTACTTC
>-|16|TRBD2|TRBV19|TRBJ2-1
CASSIAPGLGVDEQFF
TGTGCCAGTAGTATAGCCCCGGGACTAGGAGTAGATGAGCAGTTCTTC
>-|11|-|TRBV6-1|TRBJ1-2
CASGIASGYTF
TGTGCCAGCGGGATCGCGTCCGGCTACACCTTC
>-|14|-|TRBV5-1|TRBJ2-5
CASSLAGGEETQYF
TGCGCCAGCAGCTTGGCTGGGGGTGAGGAGACCCAGTACTTC
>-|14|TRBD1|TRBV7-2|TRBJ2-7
CASRSGDSSYEQYF
TGTGCCAGCAGGTCCGGGGACAGCTCTTACGAGCAGTACTTC
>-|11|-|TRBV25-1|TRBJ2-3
CASSVGDTQYF
TGTGCCAGCAGTGTGGGGGATACGCAGTATTTT
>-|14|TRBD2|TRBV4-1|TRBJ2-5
CASSQEGLGETQYF
TGCGCCAGCAGCCAAGAGGGACTAGGAGAGACCCAGTACTTC
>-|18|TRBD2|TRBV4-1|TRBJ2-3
CASSQGPGLAGEVDTQYF
TGCGCCAGCAGCCAAGGGCCGGGACTAGCGGGAGAAGTAGATACGCAGTATTTT
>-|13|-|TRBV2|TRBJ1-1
CASRGGVPAEAFF
TGTGCCAGCAGGGGGGGGGTTCCCGCCGAAGCTTTCTTT
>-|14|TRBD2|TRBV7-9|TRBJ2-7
CASSTGTSLYEQYF
TGTGCCAGCAGTACCGGGACTAGCCTCTACGAGCAGTACTTC
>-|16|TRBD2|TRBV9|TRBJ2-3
CASSGGLAGVDDTQYF
TGTGCCAGCAGCGGGGGACTAGCGGGAGTTGATGATACGCAGTATTTT
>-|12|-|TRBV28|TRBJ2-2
CASSWNTGELFF
TGTGCCAGCAGTTGGAACACCGGGGAGCTGTTTTTT
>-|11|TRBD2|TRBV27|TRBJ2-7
CASRGGDEQYF
TGTGCCAGCAGGGGGGGGGACGAGCAGTACTTC
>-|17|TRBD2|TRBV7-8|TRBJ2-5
CASSIGTSGRSRETQYF
TGTGCCAGCAGCATCGGGACTAGCGGGAGATCTAGGGAGACCCAGTACTTC
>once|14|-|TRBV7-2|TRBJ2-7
CASSFGIRGGEQYF
TGTGCCAGCAGCTTCGGTATAAGAGGTGGAGAGCAGTACTTC
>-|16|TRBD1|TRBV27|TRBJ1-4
CASSLYRGATNEKLFF
TGTGCCAGCAGTTTATACAGGGGCGCAACTAATGAAAAACTGTTTTTT
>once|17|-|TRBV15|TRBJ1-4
CATSRGSLGTDNEKLFF
TGTGCCACCAGCAGAGGGAGTTTAGGGACGGATAATGAAAAACTGTTTTTT
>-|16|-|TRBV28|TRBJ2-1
CASSLLSGSTYNEQFF
TGTGCCAGCAGTTTATTGTCCGGGAGTACGTACAATGAGCAGTTCTTC
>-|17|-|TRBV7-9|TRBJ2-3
CASSKTGHRPGTDTQYF
TGTGCCAGCAGCAAGACGGGACACCGCCCCGGCACAGATACGCAGTATTTT
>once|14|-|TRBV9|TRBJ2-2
CASSVETGIGELFF
TGTGCCAGCAGCGTAGAAACAGGGATCGGGGAGCTGTTTTTT
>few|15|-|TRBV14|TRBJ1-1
CASSLPGHMNTEAFF
TGTGCCAGCAGCCTACCGGGGCACATGAACACTGAAGCTTTCTTT